The 7 T cell receptor beta chains below all came from one sample that was sequenced in a study of OX40 agonist ivuxolimab in advanced cancers. Data came from immunoSEQ multiplex PCR; TCRdb stores just in-frame clones and leaves some out. The sample has roughly 77,000 clones, approximately 80% seen once. The sequencing used CD4+ or CD8+ T cells sorted from blood, collected in a trial of the OX40 agonist ivuxolimab. The origin of the receptors is an adult with an advanced solid tumor such as melanoma, head and neck, liver or kidney cancer.

The V call is TRBV4-1, the J call TRBJ2-5; D unresolved. The CDR3 consists of 17 residues. Germline CDR1 reads MGHRA; CDR2 reads YSYEKL. V was pared by 4 bases and J by 2 bases, with 20 bases between. DNA of the CDR3: TGCGCCAGCAGCCTCACCCAAAACCGGGTCCCTCAAGAGACCCAGTACTTC. The encoded protein is CASSLTQNRVPQETQYF.

This sequence joins TRBV28 and TRBJ2-7; the D is unclear. This CDR3 has 13 residues. With 2 bases removed from V and 2 bases from J, the gap between germline ends came to 7 bases. CDR1 is MDHEN and CDR2 is SYDVKM in the germline V gene. The CDR3 region has the DNA TGTGCCAGCAGTTTAAGGTTTACCTACGAGCAGTACTTC. Its protein is CASSLRFTYEQYF.

The chain has TRBV2 and TRBJ1-2, with a possible D match to TRBD1 (5 bases). The length of the CDR3 is 15 residues. V gave up 6 bases and J gave up 1 base, with 15 bases separating them. Germline V lookup: CDR1 SNHLY, CDR2 FYNNEI. The CDR3 nucleotides are TGTGCCAGCAGAGCCCTGGGGACCGATAACTATGGCTACACCTTC. It is translated as CASRALGTDNYGYTF.

This chain links TRBV5-6 with TRBJ1-2, with 10 bases matching TRBD1. The CDR3 covers 16 residues. V lost 4 bases and J lost 8; bases outside the gene matches: 14. Germline V gene data show CDR1 as SGHDT and CDR2 as YYEEEE. The CDR3 sequence is CASSLAPGTGARGYTF. Written as DNA, the CDR3 is TGTGCCAGCAGCCTAGCGCCCGGGACAGGGGCTCGGGGCTACACCTTC.

V usage is TRBV6-5 and J usage is TRBJ2-1, with TRBD2 matching over 7 bases. In germline, CDR1 is MNHEY, CDR2 SVGAGI. This CDR3 region has 15 residues. V gave up 4 bases and J gave up 7 bases; unmatched junction bases: 10. The CDR3 DNA reads TGTGCCAGCAGTTCCGACGCCGGGACTATAAATGAGCAGTTCTTC. Its translation is CASSSDAGTINEQFF.

The gene calls are TRBV4-3 and TRBJ2-5; 12 positions agree with TRBD1. The trim removed 5 bases at V and 5 bases at J, leaving 6 bases unmatched. Germline lookup yields CDR1 LGHNA and CDR2 YSLEER. This CDR3 spans 15 amino acids. The CDR3 DNA is TGCGCCAGCAGCGTCCGGGACAGGGGGCTTGAGACCCAGTACTTC. Protein: CASSVRDRGLETQYF.

The rearrangement joins TRBV2 to TRBJ1-1; D unclear. The CDR3 is made up of 13 amino acids. CDR1 is SNHLY and CDR2 is FYNNEI in the germline V gene. V was pared by 7 bases and J by 4 bases, with 13 bases between. CDR3 sequence (DNA): TGTGCCAGCACCGCGACTGAGGGCACTGAAGCTTTCTTT. It translates to CASTATEGTEAFF.